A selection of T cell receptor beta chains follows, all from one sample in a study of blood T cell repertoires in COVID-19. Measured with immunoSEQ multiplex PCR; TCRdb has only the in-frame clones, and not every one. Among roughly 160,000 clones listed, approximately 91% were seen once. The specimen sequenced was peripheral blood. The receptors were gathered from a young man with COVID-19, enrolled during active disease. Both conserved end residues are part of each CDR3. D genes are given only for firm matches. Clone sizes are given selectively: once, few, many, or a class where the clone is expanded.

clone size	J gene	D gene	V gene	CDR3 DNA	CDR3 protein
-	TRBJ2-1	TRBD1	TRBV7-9	TGTGCCAGCAGCAAAGCGACAGGGGCTATGAGGGATGAGCAGTTCTTC	CASSKATGAMRDEQFF
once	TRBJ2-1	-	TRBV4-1	TGCGCCAGCAGCCAAGACGTGGACGGGACTCCCTACAATGAGCAGTTCTTC	CASSQDVDGTPYNEQFF
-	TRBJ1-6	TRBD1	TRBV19	TGTGCCAGCGCCGGGACAGGGGTAGGTTCACCCCTCCACTTT	CASAGTGVGSPLHF
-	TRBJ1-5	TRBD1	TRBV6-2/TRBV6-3	TGTGCCAGCAGTTACGGGACAGATAGCAATCAGCCCCAGCATTTT	CASSYGTDSNQPQHF
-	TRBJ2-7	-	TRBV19	TGTGCCAGTAGGGATCTATTAGGTGCGGCCTACGAGCAGTACTTC	CASRDLLGAAYEQYF
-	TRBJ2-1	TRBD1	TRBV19	TGTGCCAGTAGTCCTGGACAGGGGGGCCACAATGAGCAGTTCTTC	CASSPGQGGHNEQFF
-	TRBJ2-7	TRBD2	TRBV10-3	TGTGCCATCAGTGAGGGGGGAGGGAGTTCGTACGAGCAGTACTTC	CAISEGGGSSYEQYF
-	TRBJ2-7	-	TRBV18	TGTGCCAGCTCACAAACCGGGACTACAGGGGGTGGTGAGCAGTACTTC	CASSQTGTTGGGEQYF
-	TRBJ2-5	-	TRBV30	TGTGCCTGGAGTGTACGTCCAGAACCACCGGAGACCCAGTACTTC	CAWSVRPEPPETQYF
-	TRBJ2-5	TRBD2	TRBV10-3	TGTGCCACGGGGGGTGGGAGGGTAAACCAAGAGACCCAGTACTTC	CATGGGRVNQETQYF
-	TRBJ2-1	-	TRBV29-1	TGCAGCGTTGAAGTACGAACAGCACCCTCTACACACAATGAGCAGTTCTTC	CSVEVRTAPSTHNEQFF
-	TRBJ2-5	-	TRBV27	TGTGCCAGCAGTTTTGGGGCAGGCCCCCGGGAGACCCAGTACTTC	CASSFGAGPRETQYF
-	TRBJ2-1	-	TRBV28	TGTGCCAGCAGTCGGCGACAGTACAATGAGCAGTTCTTC	CASSRRQYNEQFF
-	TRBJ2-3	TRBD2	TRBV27	TGTGCCAGCAGCCCGGGACTAGCGGGAGTAGATACGCAGTATTTT	CASSPGLAGVDTQYF
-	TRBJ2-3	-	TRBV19	TGTGCCAGTAGAGAACAGGGTGGTACGCAGTATTTT	CASREQGGTQYF
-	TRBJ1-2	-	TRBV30	TGTGCCTGGAGTCACGACAGGCCCAGTGGCTACACCTTC	CAWSHDRPSGYTF
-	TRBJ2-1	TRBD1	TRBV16	TGTGCCAGCAGCCAACCGGACAGGGGAGGGTACAATGAGCAGTTCTTC	CASSQPDRGGYNEQFF
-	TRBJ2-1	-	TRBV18	TGTGCCAGCTCATCACAAAGGGGGGGGGAGCAGTTCTTC	CASSSQRGGEQFF
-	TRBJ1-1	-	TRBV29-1	TGCAGCGTTGGGGGGAGGGAAGCTTTCTTT	CSVGGREAFF
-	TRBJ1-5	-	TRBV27	TGTGCCAGCAGTTTCTGGTCAGGAAGCAATCAGCCCCAGCATTTT	CASSFWSGSNQPQHF
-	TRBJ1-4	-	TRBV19	TGTGCCAGTAGTGGATACAGGGTGAATCGTGAAAAACTGTTTTTT	CASSGYRVNREKLFF
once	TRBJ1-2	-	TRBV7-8	TGTGCCAGCAGCTTGGGGGGACGCTATTATGGCTACACCTTC	CASSLGGRYYGYTF
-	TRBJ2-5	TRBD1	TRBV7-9	TGTGCCAGCAGCTTAGGAGGGACAGCAAACCAAGAGACCCAGTACTTC	CASSLGGTANQETQYF
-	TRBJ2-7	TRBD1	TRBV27	TGTGCCAGCAGTACTCTACGACAGGGGACCTACGAGCAGTACTTC	CASSTLRQGTYEQYF
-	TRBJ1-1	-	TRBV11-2	TGTGCCAGCAGCCCTCAATGGGGGGAAGAAGCTTTCTTT	CASSPQWGEEAFF
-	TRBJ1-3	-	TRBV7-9	TGTGCCATCCAGGACAGCTCTGGAAACACCATATATTTT	CAIQDSSGNTIYF
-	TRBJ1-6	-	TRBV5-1	TGCGCCAGCAGCTTAGACAACTATAATTCACCCCTCCACTTT	CASSLDNYNSPLHF
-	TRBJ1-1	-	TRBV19	TGTGCCAGTAGTATAGGGTGGGCCATGAACACTGAAGCTTTCTTT	CASSIGWAMNTEAFF
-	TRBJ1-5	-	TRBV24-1	TGTGCCACCAGTGATTCCGACAGGTTTAATCAGCCCCAGCATTTT	CATSDSDRFNQPQHF
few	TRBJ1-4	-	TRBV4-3	TGCGCCAGCAGCCAGGACCTCTCGGAGGATAATGAAAAACTGTTTTTT	CASSQDLSEDNEKLFF
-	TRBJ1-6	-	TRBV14	TGTGCCAGCAGCCAAGATCCAGGCTCACCCCTCCACTTT	CASSQDPGSPLHF
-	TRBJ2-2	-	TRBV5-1	TGCGCCAGCATCCGGGACCCGGGAGATACCGGGGAGCTGTTTTTT	CASIRDPGDTGELFF
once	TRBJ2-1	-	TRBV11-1	TGTGCCAGCAGCTTAAATCCAGGGAAGGGTGAGCAGTTCTTC	CASSLNPGKGEQFF
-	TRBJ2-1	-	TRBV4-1	TGCGCCAGCAGCCAAGTTTCGGAGGACGATTACAATGAGCAGTTCTTC	CASSQVSEDDYNEQFF
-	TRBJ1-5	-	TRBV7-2	TGTGCCAGCAGCTTAGATGGGTCGGGATCTCAGCCCCAGCATTTT	CASSLDGSGSQPQHF
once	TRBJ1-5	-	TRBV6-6	TGTGCCAGCAGTTCTCTTAATCAGCCCCAGCATTTT	CASSSLNQPQHF
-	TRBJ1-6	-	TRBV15	TGTGCCACCAGCAGAGGGCCGCCCGATTCACCCCTCCACTTT	CATSRGPPDSPLHF
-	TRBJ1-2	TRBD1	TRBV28	TGTGCCAGCAGTTCCCCGGACAGGAGCTATGGCTACACCTTC	CASSSPDRSYGYTF
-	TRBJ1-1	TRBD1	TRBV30	TGTGCCTGGAGTAGATACTCAGGGGGCACTGAAGCTTTCTTT	CAWSRYSGGTEAFF
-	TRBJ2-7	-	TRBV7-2	TGTGCCAGCAGCTTAGCGGGAGCTGCCTACGAGCAGTACTTC	CASSLAGAAYEQYF
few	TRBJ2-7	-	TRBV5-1	TGCGCCAGCAGCTTGGAAGACAGCTACGAGCAGTACTTC	CASSLEDSYEQYF
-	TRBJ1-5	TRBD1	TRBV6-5	TGTGCCAGCAGGCCGGGACAGGGTCTCCTCGGGCCCCAGCATTTT	CASRPGQGLLGPQHF
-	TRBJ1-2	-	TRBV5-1	TGCGCCAGCAGCCTCGACACGACTAACTATGGCTACACCTTC	CASSLDTTNYGYTF
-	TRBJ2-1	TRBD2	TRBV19	TGTGCCAGTAGTATCACTAGCGGGAGAGCCCACAATGAGCAGTTCTTC	CASSITSGRAHNEQFF